The clone carrying this T cell receptor (beta chain) was found a few times. One entry per CDR3 protein, called by TCRdb with MiXCR from the 5' RACE reads. Of hundreds of thousands of distinct CDR3 sequences listed, about 15% were seen once; the top ten hold approximately 20%. This CDR3 contains 16 residues. Trimming removed 8 bases from V and 3 bases from J; junction bases left unmatched: 6. Germline-derived CDR1 and CDR2 are SGHTA and FQGNSA. The data originate from a study of T-cell memory formation after mild COVID-19. The chain links TRBV7-2 to TRBJ2-1; the match to TRBD2 covers 14 bases. Source material: PBMCs or a T cell subset sorted from them (not recorded which). The receptor comes from a man younger than 35 who had mild COVID-19 (a few samples of this study predate the infection). Cell type and time point are not known. CDR3: CASEGLAGALYNEQFF. As DNA, the CDR3 is TGTGCCAGCGAGGGACTAGCGGGGGCCCTCTACAATGAGCAGTTCTTC.